The following is a TCR beta chain sequence with its context. The antigen this receptor binds is unknown. Base qualities were left out, and no much larger clone turns up one base away. Receptors were amplified or captured by the immunoSEQ multiplex PCR assay. Not all clones reach the TCRdb copy of this immuneACCESS table, which keeps in-frame sequences only. Checked studies attribute under half of the gap to unresolved V genes and leave the rest unexplained. The sample has roughly 86,000 clones on record, about four fifths of them singletons. The ten largest make up 0.82% of the sample. This sample was included in a study of radiotherapy plus CTLA-4 blockade in lung cancer (dated by TCRdb to 2016 to 2019). At the level of the whole study: Among enrolled patients, 15% to 20% had an objective response and 25% to 40% reached disease control.

From its cysteine to its phenylalanine, the CDR3 spans 17 amino acids. The CDR3 DNA has 51 bases and is translated from base 1. V drops 1 base and J drops 0 bases, leaving 14 bases in between. For CDR1 and CDR2, the germline V gene lists SGHAT and FQNNGV. The full study reports these points: The strongest predictors of response, as reported, were early dynamic changes in blood T cell clones along with a rise in serum interferon-beta after radiation. TCR clones derived from tumors expanded in peripheral blood after treatment with radiotherapy and ipilimumab.

The study evaluated CTLA-4 blockade (ipilimumab) given together with focal radiation therapy in patients who had chemo-refractory metastatic non-small-cell lung cancer. The rearranged chain carries TRBV11-2 and TRBJ2-3, with a tentative D gene TRBD2 over 6 matching bases. The starting material was peripheral blood, obtained from a patient treated with radiotherapy plus ipilimumab. The TCR sequence derives from a human donor with non-small cell lung cancer who had stable disease on radiotherapy plus ipilimumab. At the DNA level, the sequence is TGTGCCAGCAGCTTAGGTGCGACGGGAGCTAGCACAGATACGCAGTATTTT. Its translation reads: CASSLGATGASTDTQYF.